One and the same sample provided the 23 T cell receptor beta chains below, sequenced in a study of control samples from healthy donors and cancer patients. Using immunoSEQ multiplex PCR, the repertoire was profiled, and TCRdb retains in-frame clones only, with some absent. Of tens of thousands of clones in the sample, 90% were seen once. Sequencing was carried out using PBMCs. These receptors all come from a man in his fifties or sixties with colorectal cancer.

The chain employs TRBV9 and TRBJ2-3, with 11 bases that match TRBD1. Per germline, CDR1 SGDLS and CDR2 YYNGEE. This CDR3 comprises 16 residues. Unmatched junction bases numbered 5, after V lost 3 bases and J lost 2 bases. The CDR3 reads CASSDRTGGDTDTQYF. The CDR3 DNA sequence: TGTGCCAGCAGCGATCGGACAGGGGGCGACACAGATACGCAGTATTTT.

This rearrangement joins TRBV12-3 or TRBV12-4 to TRBJ2-4; 7 bases are a match to TRBD1. V shed 6 bases and J 1 base; nucleotides not matched to a gene: 0. This CDR3 is 13 amino acids long. CDR3 loop: CASRQGAKNIQYF. The CDR3 DNA follows: TGTGCCAGCAGACAGGGGGCCAAAAACATTCAGTACTTC.

This clone occurred once. This chain connects TRBV6-5 to TRBJ1-2; no definite D call. The germline V and J ends were trimmed by 6 bases and 6 bases, with 14 bases remaining between them. Germline lookup yields CDR1 MNHEY and CDR2 SVGAGI. The length of the CDR3 is 13 residues. CDR3 in amino acids: CASRPPAAHGYTF. DNA for the CDR3: TGTGCCAGCAGGCCCCCAGCTGCGCATGGCTACACCTTC.

The CDR3 region is CASSRQTSTDTQYF. The DNA for the CDR3 is TGTGCCAGCAGCCGACAGACTAGCACAGATACGCAGTATTTT. V and J are TRBV27 and TRBJ2-3; TRBD1 is a possible D gene (5 bases). Trimming cost V 6 bases and J 0 bases, with 10 bases left between them. The CDR3 is 14 amino acids. Germline CDR1 and CDR2: MNHEY and SMNVEV (reference sequence).

This clone was counted a single time. This chain uses TRBV10-3 with TRBJ2-7; the D gene is possibly TRBD2 (6 bases). The CDR3 runs to 15 residues. Trimming took off 2 bases at V and 6 bases at J, with 17 bases between the two ends. From germline, CDR1 is ENHRY and CDR2 SYGVKD. Written as DNA, the CDR3 is TGTGCCATCAGTGAGGGGGGGACTCCCTTCGTCGAGCAGTACTTC. Encoded protein: CAISEGGTPFVEQYF.

The chain couples TRBV24-1 to TRBJ2-1, with a possible D match to TRBD1 (6 bases). The CDR3 consists of 14 residues. Germline V CDR1 and CDR2: KGHDR, SFDVKD. Trimming took off 12 bases at V and 8 bases at J, with 22 bases between the two ends. The CDR3 protein is CASSRGRGSDEQFF. In nucleotides, the CDR3 is TGTGCCTCCTCGAGGGGCAGGGGAAGCGATGAGCAGTTCTTC.

This rearrangement joins TRBV10-3 to TRBJ2-7; maybe TRBD1 (6 bases). CDR1 ENHRY and CDR2 SYGVKD come from the germline V gene. The CDR3 is made up of 14 amino acids. The V and J ends lost 8 bases and 1 base respectively, with 15 bases between them. CDR3 coding DNA: TGTGCCATCTCCCCGGCCGACAGGTCCTACGAGCAGTACTTC. Its translation is CAISPADRSYEQYF.

The chain employs TRBV11-2 and TRBJ2-5; D is undetermined. Per the germline V gene, CDR1 is SGHAT and CDR2 is FQNNGV. The V end was cut by 3 bases, the J end by 1 base, with 15 bases between. The CDR3 loop spans 16 amino acids. The CDR3 reads CASSFGTVPSQETQYF. CDR3 coding DNA: TGTGCCAGCAGCTTTGGCACAGTACCTTCCCAAGAGACCCAGTACTTC.

This clone was observed once. This chain joins TRBV19 and TRBJ2-7; 8 nucleotides match TRBD1. J lost 0 bases, V lost 7 bases, and 8 bases had no gene match. Germline V gene data show CDR1 as LNHDA and CDR2 as SQIVND (reference sequence). This CDR3 is built from 15 residues. CDR3 protein: CASTNRGTDSYEQYF. The CDR3 nucleotides read TGTGCCAGTACCAACAGGGGGACAGACTCCTACGAGCAGTACTTC.

There are a few counts of this clone. The V call is TRBV6-1, the J call TRBJ1-6; no firm D call. V lost 3 bases and J lost 9, with 15 bases in between. Looked up from germline, CDR1 is MNHNS and CDR2 is SASEGT. CDR3 length equals 15 residues. The CDR3 DNA reads TGTGCCAGCAGTGAGGGGTCCTCCGGTGGTTCACCCCTCCACTTT. Residues: CASSEGSSGGSPLHF.

The V and J genes are TRBV5-1 and TRBJ2-1; D is uncertain. CDR1 is SGHRS, CDR2 YFSETQ, per germline. V gave up 4 bases and J gave up 3 bases, with 11 bases separating them. The CDR3 sequence is 14 residues long. CDR3 bases: TGCGCCAGCAGCGCCCAATCTGTCTACAATGAGCAGTTCTTC. Encoded protein: CASSAQSVYNEQFF.

V gene TRBV19 combines with J gene TRBJ1-5; the match to TRBD1 covers 9 bases. The trim removed 7 bases at V and 7 bases at J, leaving 8 bases unmatched. This CDR3 comprises 14 residues. Looked up from germline, CDR1 is LNHDA and CDR2 is SQIVND (reference sequence). The CDR3 nucleotides are TGTGCCAGTACGAAGGGACAGGGAGGACAGCCCCAGCATTTT. It encodes CASTKGQGGQPQHF.

The chain is built from TRBV3-1 (or the pseudogene TRBV3-2) and TRBJ1-3; maybe TRBD1 (5 bases). V gave up 5 bases and J gave up 8 bases, with 19 bases separating them. The germline gives CDR1 LGHDT, CDR2 YNNKEL (reference sequence). The length of the CDR3 is 15 residues. The chain's CDR3 is CASSGAGTAEYTIYF. DNA for the CDR3: TGTGCCAGCAGCGGGGCCGGGACCGCTGAATACACCATATATTTT.

CDR3 nucleotides: TGTGCCAGCAGCTTCCCCCAGGAGACCCAGTACTTC. Translation gives CASSFPQETQYF. The chain links TRBV7-3 to TRBJ2-5, with D unclear. With 3 bases removed from V and 5 bases from J, the gap between germline ends came to 7 bases. The germline gives CDR1 SGHTA, CDR2 FQGTGA. The CDR3 has 12 amino acids.

This chain links TRBV3-1 (or the pseudogene TRBV3-2) with TRBJ1-2, with 8 bases matching TRBD1. CDR1 and CDR2 (germline): LGHDT, YNNKEL (reference sequence). CDR3 length equals 16 residues. V lost 1 base and J lost 4; bases outside the gene matches: 8. CDR3 DNA sequence: TGTGCCAGCAGCCAAGGGCCCAGGGGGCCGGTCTATGGCTACACCTTC. Translating gives CASSQGPRGPVYGYTF.

The chain has TRBV6-5 and TRBJ2-5, with D possibly matching TRBD1 (5 bases). The CDR3 length is 13 residues. Trimming removed 6 bases at V and 5 bases at J, with 13 bases between. The germline V gene encodes CDR1 MNHEY and CDR2 SVGAGI. In DNA form, the CDR3 reads TGTGCCAGCAGAGACCAGGGTCGCGAGACCCAGTACTTC. It codes for CASRDQGRETQYF.

CDR3 DNA sequence: TGTGCCAGCAGGGCCCGTCGGGGGCCGAATGAGACCCAGTACTTC. It translates to CASRARRGPNETQYF. The V and J genes are TRBV2 and TRBJ2-5, with D perhaps matching TRBD1 or TRBD2 (6 bases each). CDR1 is SNHLY and CDR2 is FYNNEI in the germline V gene. This CDR3 has 15 residues. Trimming took off 6 bases at V and 5 bases at J, with 19 bases between the two ends. The full variable domain, in which reference TRBV2 and TRBJ2-5 provide the parts outside the CDR3, is EPEVTQTPSHQVTQMGQEVILRCVPISNHLYFYWYRQILGQKVEFLVSFYNNEISEKSEIFDDQFSVERPDGSNFTLKIRSTKLEDSAMYFCASRARRGPNETQYFGPGTRLLVL.

The chain carries TRBV7-2 and TRBJ2-7, with 8 positions matching TRBD2. Trimming cost V 6 bases and J 0 bases; bases outside gene matches: 4. CDR1 is SGHTA and CDR2 is FQGNSA in the germline V gene. This CDR3 is 14 amino acids long. The CDR3 reads CASSLAGTSYEQYF. CDR3 coding DNA: TGTGCCAGCAGTCTAGCGGGCACCTCCTACGAGCAGTACTTC.

The chain links TRBV11-3 to TRBJ2-3; 7 bases are a match to TRBD1. The germline gives CDR1 SGHNT, CDR2 YENEEA. V gave up 5 bases and J gave up 6 bases; unmatched junction bases: 11. The CDR3 runs 15 residues. For the CDR3, the DNA is TGTGCCAGCAGCCACAGACCAGGGGGTGGGGATACGCAGTATTTT. As protein: CASSHRPGGGDTQYF.

The gene calls are TRBV6-6 and TRBJ1-5; TRBD1 is a possible D gene (6 bases). The CDR3 consists of 15 residues. With 6 bases removed from V and 6 bases from J, the gap between germline ends came to 18 bases. Germline-derived CDR1 and CDR2 are MNHNY and SVGAGI (reference sequence). In nucleotides, the CDR3 is TGTGCCAGCAGAACCTCCTCAGGGGCCGGTCAGCCCCAGCATTTT. Protein: CASRTSSGAGQPQHF.

This chain links TRBV10-3 with TRBJ1-2, with D perhaps TRBD1 (6 bases). The V end lost 3 bases, the J end lost 7 bases, and 15 bases lay between the germline ends. Germline-derived CDR1 and CDR2 are ENHRY and SYGVKD. The CDR3 consists of 14 residues. In DNA form, the CDR3 reads TGTGCCATCAGTGACTGGGGGCCTCGTAGTGGCTACACCTTC. This encodes CAISDWGPRSGYTF.

This clone was seen just once. This CDR3 is CASSAGQVSYNEQFF. CDR3 coding DNA: TGCGCCAGCAGCGCCGGACAGGTATCCTACAATGAGCAGTTCTTC. The rearrangement joins TRBV5-1 to TRBJ2-1; 7 bases match TRBD1. With V trimmed by 4 bases and J by 1 base, 5 bases remained unmatched. The germline V gene has CDR1 SGHRS and CDR2 YFSETQ. The CDR3 loop spans 15 amino acids.

This clone was seen a few times. The chain has TRBV5-5 and TRBJ2-5; 9 positions match TRBD2. J gave up 1 base and V 0 bases, and 1 base lay outside the gene matches. Germline V CDR1 and CDR2: SGHKS, YYEKEE (reference sequence). The length of the CDR3 is 15 residues. In nucleotides, the CDR3 is TGTGCCAGCAGCTTGGCAGCGGGGGGCCAAGAGACCCAGTACTTC. Translated, it gives CASSLAAGGQETQYF.